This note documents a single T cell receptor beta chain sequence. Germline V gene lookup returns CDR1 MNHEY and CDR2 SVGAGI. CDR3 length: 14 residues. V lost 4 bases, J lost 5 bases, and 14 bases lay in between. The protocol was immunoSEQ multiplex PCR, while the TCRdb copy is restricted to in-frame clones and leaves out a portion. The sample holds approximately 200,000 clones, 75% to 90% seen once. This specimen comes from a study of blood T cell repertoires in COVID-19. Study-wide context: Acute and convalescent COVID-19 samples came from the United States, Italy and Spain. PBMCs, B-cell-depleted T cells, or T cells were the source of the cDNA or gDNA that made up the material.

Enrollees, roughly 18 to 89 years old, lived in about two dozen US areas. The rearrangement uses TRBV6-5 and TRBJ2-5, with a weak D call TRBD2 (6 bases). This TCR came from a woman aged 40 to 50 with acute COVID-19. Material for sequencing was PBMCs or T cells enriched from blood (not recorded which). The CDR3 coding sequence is TGTGCCAGCAGTTCCCAAACTAGCAGCGAGACCCAGTACTTC. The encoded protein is CASSSQTSSETQYF.